This T cell receptor (beta chain) was found in a study of blood T cells in healthy people across ages. Study observations and caveats: A strong correlation was seen between TCR beta diversity and naive T cell percentage.

V dropped 5 bases and J dropped 6; count of bases not matched to a gene: 9. This CDR3 spans 15 amino acids. This clonotype has a handful of counts. Its antigen is unidentified. A sample-barcoded 5' primer and a J-beta primer mix were used in a second PCR of roughly 6 to 11 cycles. TCRdb independently ran MiXCR on the 5' RACE reads; one entry per CDR3 protein. In the table there are approximately 780,000 distinct CDR3 sequences, roughly 25% of which are singletons. Healthy Caucasians from Russia aged about 6 to 100 served as donors. These data were also reused for a study on T cells of mothers and their children.

Specimen: blood. The chain has TRBV12-3 or TRBV12-4 and TRBJ2-3; 9 bases map to TRBD2. The origin of this receptor is a boy aged 5-17 years in good health. The CDR3 DNA reads as TGTGCCAGCAGTCCAGCGGGGGGCCGGCGGGATACGCAGTATTTT. Protein: CASSPAGGRRDTQYF.